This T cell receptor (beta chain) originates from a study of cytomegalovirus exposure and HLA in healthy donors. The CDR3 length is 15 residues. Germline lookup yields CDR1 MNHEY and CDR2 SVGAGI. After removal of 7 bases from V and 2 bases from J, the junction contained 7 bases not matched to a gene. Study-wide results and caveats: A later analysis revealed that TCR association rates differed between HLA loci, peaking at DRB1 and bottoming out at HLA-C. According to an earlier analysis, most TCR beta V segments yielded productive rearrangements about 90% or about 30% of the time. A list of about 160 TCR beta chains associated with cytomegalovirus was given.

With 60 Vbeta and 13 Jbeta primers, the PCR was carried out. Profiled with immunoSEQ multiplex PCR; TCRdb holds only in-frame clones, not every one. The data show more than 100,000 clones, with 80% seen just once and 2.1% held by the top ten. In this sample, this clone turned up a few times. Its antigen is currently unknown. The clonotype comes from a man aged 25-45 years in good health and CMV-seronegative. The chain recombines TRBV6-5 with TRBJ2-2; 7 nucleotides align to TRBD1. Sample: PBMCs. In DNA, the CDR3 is TGTGCCAGCAATAAGGGGGCTGAAAACACCGGGGAGCTGTTTTTT. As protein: CASNKGAENTGELFF.